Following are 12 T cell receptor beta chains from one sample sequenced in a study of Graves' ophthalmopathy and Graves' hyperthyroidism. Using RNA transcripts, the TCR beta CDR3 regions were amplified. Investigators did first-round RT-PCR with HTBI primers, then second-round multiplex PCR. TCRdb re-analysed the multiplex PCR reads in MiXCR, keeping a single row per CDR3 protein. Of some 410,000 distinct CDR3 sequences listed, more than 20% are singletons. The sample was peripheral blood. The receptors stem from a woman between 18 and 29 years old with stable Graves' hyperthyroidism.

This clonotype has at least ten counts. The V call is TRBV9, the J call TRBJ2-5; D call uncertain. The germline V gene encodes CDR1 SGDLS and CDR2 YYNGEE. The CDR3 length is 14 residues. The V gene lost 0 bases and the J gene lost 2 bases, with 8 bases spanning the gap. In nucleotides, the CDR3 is TGTGCCAGCAGCGTAGGACATGCGCAAGAGACCCAGTACTTC. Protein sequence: CASSVGHAQETQYF. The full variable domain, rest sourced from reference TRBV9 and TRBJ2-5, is DSGVTQTPKHLITATGQRVTLRCSPRSGDLSVYWYQQSLDQGLQFLIQYYNGEERAKGNILERFSAQQFPDLHSELNLSSLELGDSALYFCASSVGHAQETQYFGPGTRLLVL.

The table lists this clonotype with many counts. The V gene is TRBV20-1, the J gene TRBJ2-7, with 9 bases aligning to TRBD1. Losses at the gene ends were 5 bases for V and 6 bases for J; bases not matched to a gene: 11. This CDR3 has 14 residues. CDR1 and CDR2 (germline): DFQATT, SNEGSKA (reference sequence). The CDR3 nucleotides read TGCAGTGCTCCCCGGGACAGGGTGGTTGGCGAGCAGTACTTC. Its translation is CSAPRDRVVGEQYF.

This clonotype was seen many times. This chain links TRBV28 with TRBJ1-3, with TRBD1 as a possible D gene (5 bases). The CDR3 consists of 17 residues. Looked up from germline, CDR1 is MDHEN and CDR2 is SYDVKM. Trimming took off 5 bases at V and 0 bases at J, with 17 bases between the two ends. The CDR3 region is CASSQTGGSSSGNTIYF. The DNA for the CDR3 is TGTGCCAGCAGTCAAACTGGGGGTAGTAGCTCTGGAAACACCATATATTTT.

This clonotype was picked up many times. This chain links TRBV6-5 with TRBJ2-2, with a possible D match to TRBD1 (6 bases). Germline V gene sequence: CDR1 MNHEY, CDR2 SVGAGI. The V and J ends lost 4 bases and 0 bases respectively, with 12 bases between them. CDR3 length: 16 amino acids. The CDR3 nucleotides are TGTGCCAGCAGTTCCACGGACAGAGCGAACACCGGGGAGCTGTTTTTT. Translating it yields CASSSTDRANTGELFF.

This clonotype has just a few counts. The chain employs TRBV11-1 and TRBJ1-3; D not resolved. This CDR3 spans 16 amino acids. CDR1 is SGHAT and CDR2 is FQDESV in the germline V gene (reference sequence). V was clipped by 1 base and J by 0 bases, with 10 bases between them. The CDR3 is CASSLGQSSSGNTIYF. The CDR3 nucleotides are TGTGCCAGCAGCTTAGGGCAGTCCAGCTCTGGAAACACCATATATTTT. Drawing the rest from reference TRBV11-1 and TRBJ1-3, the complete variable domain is EAEVAQSPRYKITEKSQAVAFWCDPISGHATLYWYRQILGQGPELLVQFQDESVVDDSQLPKDRFSAERLKGVDSTLKIQPAELGDSAMYLCASSLGQSSSGNTIYFGEGSWLTVV.

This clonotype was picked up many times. The CDR3 nucleotides are TGTGCCAGCAGTCTCACCCGGGCTCAAAATGTTAATGGCTACACCTTC. As protein: CASSLTRAQNVNGYTF. The chain joins TRBV28 to TRBJ1-2; D is unresolved. This CDR3 spans 16 amino acids. Germline lookup yields CDR1 MDHEN and CDR2 SYDVKM. Trimming cost V 5 bases and J 6 bases, with 22 bases left between them.

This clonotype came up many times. CDR3 nucleotide sequence: TGTGCCAGCAGTTTTAGGGCTAGCGGGATCCTCCTCCAAGAGACCCAGTACTTC. It yields the protein CASSFRASGILLQETQYF. The V and J genes are TRBV27 and TRBJ2-5, with 9 bases identical to TRBD2. The CDR3 is 18 residues long. Germline V gene data show CDR1 as MNHEY and CDR2 as SMNVEV (reference sequence). After removal of 3 bases from V and 1 base from J, the junction contained 12 bases not matched to a gene.

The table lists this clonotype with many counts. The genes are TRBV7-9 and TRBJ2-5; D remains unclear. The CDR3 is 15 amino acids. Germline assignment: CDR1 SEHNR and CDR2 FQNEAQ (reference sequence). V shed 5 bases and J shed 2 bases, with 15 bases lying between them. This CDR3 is CASSRPDWSQETQYF. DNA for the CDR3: TGTGCCAGCAGCCGTCCTGACTGGTCGCAAGAGACCCAGTACTTC.

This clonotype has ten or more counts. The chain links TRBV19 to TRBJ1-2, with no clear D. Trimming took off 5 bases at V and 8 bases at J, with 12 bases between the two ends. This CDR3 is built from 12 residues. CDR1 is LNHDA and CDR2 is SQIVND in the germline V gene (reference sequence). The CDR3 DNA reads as TGTGCCAGTAGTCCCGGGCAGAGAGGCTACACCTTC. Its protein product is CASSPGQRGYTF.

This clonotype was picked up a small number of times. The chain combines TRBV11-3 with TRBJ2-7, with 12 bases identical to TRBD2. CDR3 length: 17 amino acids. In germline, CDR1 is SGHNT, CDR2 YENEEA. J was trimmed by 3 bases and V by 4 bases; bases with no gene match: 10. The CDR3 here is CASSCLPLAGGHYEQYF. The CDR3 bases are TGTGCCAGCAGCTGCCTACCTCTAGCGGGGGGGCACTACGAGCAGTACTTC.

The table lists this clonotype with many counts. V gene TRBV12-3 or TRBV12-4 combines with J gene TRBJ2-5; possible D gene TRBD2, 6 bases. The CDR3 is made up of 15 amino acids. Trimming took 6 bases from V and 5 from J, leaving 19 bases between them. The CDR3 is CASSLGLLISETQYF. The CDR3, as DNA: TGTGCCAGCAGCCTCGGACTATTGATCAGCGAGACCCAGTACTTC.

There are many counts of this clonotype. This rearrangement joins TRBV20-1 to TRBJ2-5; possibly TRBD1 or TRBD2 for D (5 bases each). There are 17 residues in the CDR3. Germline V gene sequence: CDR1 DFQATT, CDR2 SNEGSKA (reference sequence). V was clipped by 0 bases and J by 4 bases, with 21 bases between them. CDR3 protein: CSARDPWGPARGETQYF. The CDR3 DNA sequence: TGCAGTGCTAGAGATCCTTGGGGCCCTGCTCGGGGAGAGACCCAGTACTTC.